A single sample gave rise to the 15 T cell receptor beta chains below, sequenced in a study of T cells expressing NK-cell markers. For each CDR3 protein, TCRdb gives one entry from its re-call of the 5' RACE reads, without DNA. The sample data list tens of thousands of distinct CDR3 sequences. Input material: blood T cells: a sorted CD56 or NKG2C T cell subset, CD4+ or CD8+ T cells, or bulk PBMC T cells (not recorded which). The receptor set was obtained from a man between 18 and 69 years old in good health.

This sequence joins TRBV9 and TRBJ1-6; TCRdb lists TRBD1, though no DNA is available to test this call. Germline lookup yields CDR1 SGDLS and CDR2 YYNGEE. The length of the CDR3 is 13 residues. The CDR3 loop reads CASSVASLSPLHF.

The V call is TRBV2, the J call TRBJ2-7; TCRdb picks TRBD1, but there is no DNA to check that call. Germline V CDR1 and CDR2: SNHLY, FYNNEI. This CDR3 is built from 15 residues. CDR3 residues: CASSEDRFSSYEQYF.

CDR3 loop: CSAENMEHYGYTF. The rearrangement uses TRBV20-1 and TRBJ1-2. This CDR3 has 13 residues. Germline lookup yields CDR1 DFQATT and CDR2 SNEGSKA (reference sequence).

This chain links TRBV5-1 with TRBJ2-2. This CDR3 region has 14 residues. Germline V gene lookup returns CDR1 SGHRS and CDR2 YFSETQ. CDR3 sequence: CASSLGQNTGELFF.

The rearrangement links TRBV11-2 to TRBJ2-5; absent DNA, TCRdb's TRBD2 call cannot be checked. CDR1 and CDR2 from the germline V gene are SGHAT and FQNNGV. The CDR3 covers 13 residues. The CDR3 here is CASSLRRGETQYF.

This sequence joins TRBV3-1 and TRBJ1-2; TCRdb's assignment of TRBD1 cannot be checked, as there is no DNA. This CDR3 has 12 amino acids. Germline V gives CDR1 LGHDT, CDR2 YNNKEL (reference sequence). The CDR3 loop reads CASSQDSRRYTF.

This chain links TRBV19 with TRBJ1-6; TCRdb proposes TRBD1, but this gene call is untestable without DNA. The germline V gene has CDR1 LNHDA and CDR2 SQIVND (reference sequence). This CDR3 spans 17 amino acids. The CDR3 here is CASSIGSGPPWGSPLHF.

The rearrangement uses TRBV5-1 and TRBJ2-1; there is no DNA to check the TCRdb D call of TRBD2. The CDR3 is 20 residues long. Germline loops: CDR1 SGHRS, CDR2 YFSETQ. CDR3 loop: CASSQGLAGVWGTGVGEQFF.

The chain is built from TRBV29-1 and TRBJ2-2; the D call of TRBD1 rests on TCRdb alone, since no DNA is present to check it. Per the germline V gene, CDR1 is SQVTM and CDR2 is ANQGSEA. CDR3 length: 15 amino acids. The CDR3 region is CSVPDGRGLPGELFF.

V is TRBV5-8 and J is TRBJ2-3. This CDR3 spans 13 amino acids. CDR1 and CDR2 from the germline V gene are SGHTS and YDEGEE. The CDR3 reads CASGVFHPDTQYF.

The V gene is TRBV5-1, the J gene TRBJ2-5; no DNA is available, so the TRBD1 call from TCRdb remains unchecked. Germline CDR1 SGHRS, CDR2 YFSETQ. The CDR3 is 14 residues long. CDR3 region: CASLAPTIQETQYF.

The gene calls are TRBV20-1 and TRBJ2-7; with no DNA, the TCRdb D assignment of TRBD1 cannot be verified. This CDR3 is 11 amino acids long. The germline gives CDR1 DFQATT, CDR2 SNEGSKA (reference sequence). This CDR3 is CSARIAGPQYF.

This chain connects TRBV7-9 to TRBJ2-7; TCRdb's D call, TRBD1, is unchecked because there is no DNA. CDR3 length equals 15 residues. Germline CDR1 is SEHNR and CDR2 is FQNEAQ (reference sequence). CDR3 sequence: CASSAPGQGNYEQYF. The full variable domain, completed using reference TRBV7-9 and TRBJ2-7, is DTGVSQNPRHKITKRGQNVTFRCDPISEHNRLYWYRQTLGQGPEFLTYFQNEAQLEKSRLLSDRFSAERPKGSFSTLEIQRTEQGDSAMYLCASSAPGQGNYEQYFGPGTRLTVT.

The rearrangement links TRBV4-3 to TRBJ2-1; TCRdb's assignment of TRBD2 cannot be checked, as there is no DNA. The CDR3 totals 16 residues. Germline lookup yields CDR1 LGHNA and CDR2 YSLEER. The CDR3: CASSQGPSGRGNEQFF.

The chain recombines TRBV18 with TRBJ2-7. The CDR3 sequence is 14 residues long. Germline V gives CDR1 KGHSH, CDR2 LQKENI. CDR3 amino acids: CASSPRRGSYEQYF.